This T cell receptor (beta chain) was recorded in a study of blood T cell repertoires in COVID-19. Source study methods: Amplified reference gene primers provided the basis for estimating nucleated cell counts. TCRdb's copy holds only in-frame clones and misses some; the assay was immunoSEQ multiplex PCR. That table is the source of V, J and clone size, and D and trimming were worked out from the DNA. Among about 170,000 clones listed, 84% were seen once. Germline lookup yields CDR1 LNHDA and CDR2 SQIVND (reference sequence). The CDR3 has 15 amino acids. Trimming took off 8 bases at V and 8 bases at J, with 24 bases between the two ends. Participants came from some 23 US areas, aged about 18 to 100 years.

The receptor was isolated from a man aged 50 or older who had recovered from COVID-19. The rearrangement uses TRBV19 and TRBJ1-2, with D possibly being TRBD1 (6 bases). The sample was PBMCs or T cells enriched from blood (not recorded which). This chain's CDR3 is CASDKGGGFSYGYTF. As DNA, the CDR3 is TGTGCCAGTGATAAGGGAGGGGGTTTTTCTTACGGCTACACCTTC. Combining the CDR3 with reference TRBV19 and TRBJ1-2 gives the whole variable domain DGGITQSPKYLFRKEGQNVTLSCEQNLNHDAMYWYRQDPGQGLRLIYYSQIVNDFQKGDIAEGYSVSREKKESFPLTVTSAQKNPTAFYLCASDKGGGFSYGYTFGSGTRLTVV.